The rows below give T cell receptor beta chains drawn from one sample of a study of CD8+ T cells in alopecia areata. The repertoire was sequenced with immunoSEQ multiplex PCR; TCRdb's copy has only in-frame clones and lacks some. This table holds about 190,000 clones, 55% to 70% found once. The sequenced sample was CD4+ T cells sorted from blood, obtained at week 4, from a patient treated with tofacitinib. The receptors shown here come from a human donor with alopecia areata. CDR3s include the opening cysteine and the closing phenylalanine or tryptophan. D genes are given only for firm matches. Rows give clone size only sometimes, using once, few, many, or a class for an expanded clone.

d_call	v_call	j_call	clone_size	cdr3_nt	cdr3_aa
-	TRBV4-2	TRBJ2-5	-	TGTGCCAGCAGCCAAGAATCGGAAGGGCCAGAGACCCAGTACTTC	CASSQESEGPETQYF
TRBD1	TRBV29-1	TRBJ2-7	-	TGCAGCGTTGACGGACAGGGGGCGTACGAGCAGTACTTC	CSVDGQGAYEQYF
TRBD1	TRBV4-1	TRBJ1-2	-	TGCGCCAGCAGCTACGGACAGGGCTATGGCTACACCTTC	CASSYGQGYGYTF
TRBD1	TRBV5-1	TRBJ2-5	few	TGCGCCAGCAGCTCTGGACAGGACCGCCAAGAGACCCAGTACTTC	CASSSGQDRQETQYF
TRBD1	TRBV18	TRBJ1-3	few	TGTGCCAGCTCACCCCCGGGACAGGGACCCGGAAACACCATATATTTT	CASSPPGQGPGNTIYF
-	TRBV29-1	TRBJ2-4	-	TGCAGCGTTGAACCCCCGTCAGCCAAAAACATTCAGTACTTC	CSVEPPSAKNIQYF
-	TRBV29-1	TRBJ2-7	-	TGCAGCGTTGAACTCTCATCCGGGACATCCTACGAGCAGTACTTC	CSVELSSGTSYEQYF
-	TRBV4-3	TRBJ1-1	-	TGCGCCAGCAGCCAAGGAGATAGGAGGGGGAACACTGAAGCTTTCTTT	CASSQGDRRGNTEAFF
TRBD2	TRBV23-1	TRBJ2-1	-	TGCGCCAGCAGTCAATCTGTACTAGCGGATTACAATGAGCAGTTCTTC	CASSQSVLADYNEQFF
TRBD1	TRBV7-2	TRBJ1-2	-	TGTGCCAGCAGCTCAGACAGGGTGCGCGGCTACACCTTC	CASSSDRVRGYTF
-	TRBV4-1	TRBJ2-5	-	TGCGCCAGCAGCCAAGCGCCGAGGGGAGAGACCCAGTACTTC	CASSQAPRGETQYF
TRBD2	TRBV7-9	TRBJ2-1	-	TGTGCCAGCTCTAGCGGGAGAAAGAATGAGCAGTTCTTC	CASSSGRKNEQFF
-	TRBV29-1	TRBJ2-5	-	TGCAGCGTTGATCGGAAGGGACACGGGGAGACCCAGTACTTC	CSVDRKGHGETQYF
-	TRBV18	TRBJ1-1	-	TGTGCCAGCTCTCAACAGGGGAACACTGAAGCTTTCTTT	CASSQQGNTEAFF
TRBD1	TRBV29-1	TRBJ1-1	-	TGCAGCGTCCGCAAACAGGGGGCGAACACTGAAGCTTTCTTT	CSVRKQGANTEAFF
TRBD2	TRBV5-4	TRBJ2-2	-	TGTGCCAGCAGCTGGACTAGAGGGGAGGAGCTGTTTTTT	CASSWTRGEELFF
-	TRBV6-5	TRBJ2-7	-	TGTGCCAGCAGTTACTCCGGGAAGCAGTACTTC	CASSYSGKQYF
-	TRBV30	TRBJ1-1	few	TGTGCCTGGAGTGTATTGTCGTTTGCGGTATCGAACACTGAAGCTTTCTTT	CAWSVLSFAVSNTEAFF
TRBD1	TRBV30	TRBJ1-5	-	TGTGCCTGGAGCCTCCAGGGGGTTTGGGTCAATCAGCCCCAGCATTTT	CAWSLQGVWVNQPQHF
TRBD1	TRBV4-2	TRBJ1-5	-	TGTGCCAGCAGCCGCCAGACAGGGAGGGAGATTCAGCCCCAGCATTTT	CASSRQTGREIQPQHF
-	TRBV30	TRBJ2-3	-	TGTGCCTGCCGCCGGGACCGCACAGATACGCAGTATTTT	CACRRDRTDTQYF
-	TRBV29-1	TRBJ1-2	-	TGCAGCGTTCACGGAGGAAATAACTATGGCTACACCTTC	CSVHGGNNYGYTF
-	TRBV27	TRBJ2-7	few	TGTGCCAGCAGTAAGCCTTTTGGAGAGCAGTACTTC	CASSKPFGEQYF
TRBD1	TRBV5-1	TRBJ2-7	few	TGCGCCAGCAGAGGGGAGCGGACAGGGCGCCACGAGCAGTACTTC	CASRGERTGRHEQYF
TRBD2	TRBV4-1	TRBJ2-5	-	TGCGCCAGCAGCCAGGGACTAGCGGGAAGGGAGACCCAGTACTTC	CASSQGLAGRETQYF
-	TRBV7-2	TRBJ1-2	-	TGTGCCAGCAGCCGACAGAACTATGGCTACACCTTC	CASSRQNYGYTF
-	TRBV6-1	TRBJ2-3	-	TGTGCCAGCGAGACGGGTAGCACAGATACGCAGTATTTT	CASETGSTDTQYF
-	TRBV10-3	TRBJ1-2	few	TGTGCCATCAGTGAGAGCCGTTATGGCTACACCTTC	CAISESRYGYTF
TRBD2	TRBV29-1	TRBJ2-3	-	TGCAGCGTTGAAGATTGGACTAGCGGGAGGACAGATACGCAGTATTTT	CSVEDWTSGRTDTQYF
-	TRBV29-1	TRBJ2-3	-	TGCAGCGTTGTTCAGGGCTCTGGCACAGATACGCAGTATTTT	CSVVQGSGTDTQYF
TRBD1	TRBV7-9	TRBJ1-2	-	TGTGCCAGCAGCTCGAATTGGGACAGCAACTATGGCTACACCTTC	CASSSNWDSNYGYTF
-	TRBV30	TRBJ1-1	-	TGTGCCTGGGAGCTGTCGGGGCCAGGCACTGAAGCTTTCTTT	CAWELSGPGTEAFF
TRBD1	TRBV6-5	TRBJ2-2	-	TGTGCCAGCAGTTACTCGGGACAGCTTTACACCGGGGAGCTGTTTTTT	CASSYSGQLYTGELFF
-	TRBV20-1	TRBJ1-2	-	TGCAGCGCCTGGACAGCTGGCTACACCTTC	CSAWTAGYTF
-	TRBV6-6	TRBJ2-5	-	TGTGCCATCCAGGAAACGGAGACCCAGTACTTC	CAIQETETQYF
-	TRBV27	TRBJ2-3	-	TGTGCCAGCAGTGTATATACGACGGATACGCAGTATTTT	CASSVYTTDTQYF
TRBD1	TRBV29-1	TRBJ2-5	few	TGCAGCGTTTCCTCGACAGGGGGCTCAGAGACCCAGTACTTC	CSVSSTGGSETQYF
TRBD1	TRBV7-9	TRBJ2-7	-	TGTGCCAGCAGCGAGGGACAGGGTTTCGACGAGCAGTACTTC	CASSEGQGFDEQYF
-	TRBV28	TRBJ2-5	few	TGTGCCAGCAGTTCGGGGGCGGGGGAAGAGACCCAGTACTTC	CASSSGAGEETQYF
-	TRBV5-1	TRBJ2-3	-	TGCGCCAGCAGCTTAAGTAGTGCAGATACGCAGTATTTT	CASSLSSADTQYF
-	TRBV4-2	TRBJ2-1	once	TGTGCCAGCAGCCCAGACCGGGCTCCCTACAATGAGCAGTTCTTC	CASSPDRAPYNEQFF
-	TRBV7-8	TRBJ2-3	-	TGTGCCAGCAGCCCGAGCACAGATACGCAGTATTTT	CASSPSTDTQYF